Here is one TCR beta chain with its context. Its antigen specificity is not known. Qualities for individual bases were not recorded, and no much larger clone is one base off. The CDR3 spans 15 residues, from the cysteine through the phenylalanine. Solely the CDR3 DNA is kept, with 45 bases framed from the first base. The germline V gene (reference sequence) supplies CDR1 LNHDA and CDR2 SQIVND. Trimming takes 1 base from V and 5 bases from J, and the germline ends sit 12 bases apart. Libraries were constructed by the immunoSEQ multiplex PCR assay. For the multiplex PCR, a mixture combining 60 forward primers for TCR Vbeta segments and 13 reverse primers for TCR Jbeta segments was used. Amplification of the CDR3 region of rearranged TCR beta genes was performed with a multiplex PCR assay on genomic DNA. On the Illumina HiSeq System, the amplified TCR beta libraries were sequenced as 87-base-pair reads. The authors' analysis ran thus. Across the roughly 600 repertoires, a later analysis counted approximately 83 million unique TCR beta chains, roughly 11 million of which were shared by at least two donors. Raw reads were error-corrected and collapsed into unique sequences by a nearest-neighbor algorithm in which closely related sequences were merged to remove PCR and sequencing errors. To assign V, D and J gene segments, CDR3 sequences were aligned to IMGT reference sequences. Each retained sequence needed at least a six-nucleotide match to both a V gene segment and a J gene segment. A rearrangement was called productive if the CDR3 had no stop codons and remained in frame with V and J, and every other rearrangement was called non-productive. CDR3 was defined according to IMGT convention as the region running from the second conserved V-encoded cysteine to the conserved J-encoded phenylalanine. Sequences without an unambiguous match to a single V gene segment were excluded from the earlier analysis of approximately 600 of the donors. In an earlier analysis of 587 of the donors, V segments were called functional above 56.7% productive rearrangements and were called segregating when the between-donor standard deviation exceeded 5%. To diagnose cytomegalovirus status from the catalog of TCR beta chain sequences, a statistical classification framework was built. In a later analysis, V and J genes were assigned by comparing TCR nucleotide sequences against IMGT/GENE-DB human TR gene sequences. The TCRdist pipeline was used in a later analysis to assign CDR3 sequences and most-parsimonious VDJ recombination scenarios. In a later analysis, each TCR beta chain was defined by its CDR3 amino acid sequence together with its V-gene family, and reads without a unique V-gene family were excluded. To address suspected cross-contamination and a sequencing artifact, a later analysis removed roughly 580 highly shared, low-generation-probability nucleotide sequences. In a later analysis, a clonal expansion index for each public chain was calculated from normalized within-repertoire ranks of inferred template counts. In a later analysis, generation probabilities were computed using a VDJ recombination model fitted to out-of-frame rearrangements, and the results were checked against IGoR. In a later analysis, TCR-TCR, TCR-HLA and TCR-CMV co-occurrence was scored with hypergeometric tests, and a repertoire-size bias correction was applied to TCR pairs. False discovery rates were estimated in a later analysis by permuting HLA or CMV assignments 20 times. A later analysis grouped co-occurring TCRs with DBSCAN, adding TCRdist sequence similarity when clustering within HLA-allele-positive subsets. Repertoires with fewer than 30,000 or more than 120,000 public chains, plus five repertoires with anomalous nucleotide sharing, were excluded from co-occurrence clustering. What TCRdb holds here is the immuneACCESS table cut down to in-frame rearrangements. Part of the clones is not present; checked against another copy, under half of the missing clones reflect an unresolved V gene, and the others are unexplained. V and J calls and clone size are given by that table; D and trimming were obtained from the DNA. This sample lists over 140,000 clones; about 84% were detected once. Of the sample, about 2.4% falls within the top ten clones.

This sample was included in a study of cytomegalovirus exposure and HLA in healthy donors (dated by TCRdb to about 2017). In the study overall: In an earlier analysis of several hundred of the donors, around 300 Gb of sequence data and 90 million to 120 million unique TCR beta sequences from 150 million to 200 million T cells were reported. An early release that covered roughly 600 HLA-typed donors contained approximately 320 gigabases of sequencing data and about 93 million unique TCR sequences. The genetic ancestry cluster associated with self-reported Caucasian donors included about four fifths of the roughly 360 genotyped donors. The study aimed to test whether cataloging public T cell receptors could reveal signatures of past pathogen exposure. Using immunosequencing, the study profiled T cell repertoires from fewer than 850 subjects and related those repertoires to cytomegalovirus serostatus. A separate validation cohort of roughly 130 different subjects was used in addition to the roughly 620-subject first cohort. To predict cytomegalovirus infection status, the study combined high-throughput TCR immunosequencing, statistical association of individual TCRs with disease status, and machine learning. A later analysis re-examined previously published TCR beta repertoires from more than 650 donors and added high-resolution HLA genotyping to investigate patterns of TCR occurrence. In the later analysis, no new phenotypic data were used to find candidate immune exposures; instead, reliance was placed on TCR beta sequences and their occurrence across donors. In an earlier analysis of 500 to 650 of the donors, high-throughput TCR beta sequencing was used to judge whether each TCR beta V gene segment behaved as functional or pseudogenic. Donor age, sex, ethnicity and CMV serostatus were compiled alongside the repertoire data. A later genetic analysis took genome-wide SNP genotypes for about 55% of the 666 donors and used that subset as a discovery cohort. Every repertoire in the discovery cohort had been generated on one and the same sequencing platform. HLA typing covered class I and class II loci at four-digit resolution. Typing coverage differed by locus: A, B, C, DRB1 and DQB1 were typed in about 620-630 donors, DQA1 in 522, DPA1 in roughly 590, and DPB1 in approximately 450. Four to six DR-DQ haplotypes were handled as single units for association and clustering, since linkage in the cohort was strong. Among 300 to 500 genotyped donors of the cohort, an average of around 250,000 unique TCR beta nucleotide sequences was sequenced per donor, of which 15% to 20% were non-productive.

Results and caveats for the whole study, not just this receptor: In an earlier analysis of approximately 590 of the donors, most TCR beta V segments were observed in productive rearrangements about 90% or about 30% of the time, broadly matching IMGT annotations. A later analysis associated approximately 17,000 TCR beta sequences with specific HLA alleles at a false discovery rate of 0.05. Immune exposure information for the cohort was limited to CMV serostatus. Roughly uniform sequencing depth across donors was assumed in presence/absence analyses, although this assumption may not hold. According to a later analysis, TCR association rates differed among HLA loci, with DRB1 alleles showing the most associated TCRs and HLA-C alleles showing the fewest. V-gene and J-gene trimming of TCR beta chains was associated with a missense DCLRE1C variant in a later genetic analysis, and the association was replicated in an independent cohort. In a later analysis, HLA-associated TCR beta chains were found to be more clonally expanded and to have lower generation probabilities than equally common non-associated chains. A further reported finding was that TCR beta sequences accurately predicted the HLA-A and HLA-B alleles for most subjects in the first cohort. In a later analysis, most CMV-associated TCR beta chains were found to appear HLA-restricted, with HLA associations seemingly driven largely by CMV exposure. According to a later genetic analysis, donors in an Asian-associated ancestry cluster had fewer N-insertions in productive TCRs than the approximately 650-donor mean. When HLA alleles, especially DR and DQ, strongly co-occurred, TCR associations were difficult to assign to individual alleles. The earlier analysis of about 600 of the donors excluded around 17 rarely observed V segments, including chromosome 9 orphons, because counts were too low. Because some donors lacked HLA typing at each locus, the association tests relied only on the typed subset. Correlated functional status among segregating V segments might be attributable to linkage disequilibrium, but an unknown experimental factor could not be ruled out. Across donors, most TCR sequences were observed very rarely, whereas some public TCRs were present in many individuals. The sequencing pipeline was judged likely to have produced a cluster of highly shared sequence variants as a technical artifact. The classifier was reported to diagnose cytomegalovirus status with high specificity and sensitivity in both the original cohort and the validation cohort. It was suggested by the authors that the approach could potentially be generalized to other disease states and immunological phenotypes. This cohort had only TCR beta chains sequenced, and the lack of alpha or paired-chain data limited which features could be detected. In vitro tests confirmed that a few of the cytomegalovirus-associated TCR beta chains recognize cytomegalovirus antigens. A later analysis reported that several top co-occurrence clusters appeared linked to parvovirus B19, influenza, CMV and Epstein-Barr virus. The study gave a list of under 200 TCR beta chains associated with cytomegalovirus. The 87-base-pair reads could not distinguish some IMGT-functional V segments, including TRBV6-2 and TRBV6-3, so those segments were excluded.

The cohort consisted of some 670 healthy bone marrow donors. Cohort members were all nominally healthy when sampled, although unrecorded immune exposures were likely present. The donor was CMV seronegative and belonged to the group of around 400 seronegative cohort members. Each donor provided a peripheral blood sample, and peripheral blood mononuclear cells were used for TCR beta sequencing. Genomic DNA was extracted from the blood cell samples with the Qiagen DNeasy Blood Extraction Kit. The sequenced material came from PBMCs. The chain was built from TRBV19 and TRBJ1-5; no D segment can be confidently identified. This receptor was taken from a middle-aged man in good health and CMV-seronegative. Read as DNA, the sequence is TGTGCCAGTAGTATAGTTCGAGGGCGGGATCAGCCCCAGCATTTT. Protein translation: CASSIVRGRDQPQHF.